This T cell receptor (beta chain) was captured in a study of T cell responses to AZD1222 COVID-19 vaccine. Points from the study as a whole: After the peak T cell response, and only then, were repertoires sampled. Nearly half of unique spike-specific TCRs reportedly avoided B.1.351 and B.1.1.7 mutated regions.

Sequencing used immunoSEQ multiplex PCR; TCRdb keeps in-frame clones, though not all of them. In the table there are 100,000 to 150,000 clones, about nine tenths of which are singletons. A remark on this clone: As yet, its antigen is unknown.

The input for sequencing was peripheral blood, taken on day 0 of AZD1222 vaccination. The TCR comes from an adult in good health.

The CDR3: CASSPTELSTDTQYF. The CDR3 DNA reads as TGTGCCAGCTCACCCACAGAACTCAGCACAGATACGCAGTATTTT. The gene calls are TRBV18 and TRBJ2-3; D gene unclear. CDR1 and CDR2 (germline): KGHSH, LQKENI. V was clipped by 3 bases and J by 0 bases, with 10 bases between them. The CDR3 has 15 amino acids.